Here is one TCR beta chain with its context. The trim removed 3 bases at V and 4 bases at J, leaving 3 bases unmatched. CDR1 and CDR2 from the germline V gene are SGHNT and YYREEE (reference sequence). The CDR3 is 14 residues long. The data derive from a study of blood T cell repertoires in COVID-19. Study overall: In each case, the material was cDNA or gDNA derived from T cells, B-cell-depleted T cells, or PBMCs.

This table comes from immunoSEQ multiplex PCR, and its TCRdb copy is limited to in-frame clones, with some not included. Seen here are 230,000 or so clones, more than 75% observed once, and the top ten hold 1.5% to 2%. This clonotype was obtained from a man in his forties or fifties with active or convalescent COVID-19. Sample: peripheral blood. The rearrangement links TRBV5-4 to TRBJ2-3, with 9 bases identical to TRBD1. The CDR3 bases are TGTGCCAGCAGCTCCGGACAGGGGTCAGATACGCAGTATTTT. Translated: CASSSGQGSDTQYF.